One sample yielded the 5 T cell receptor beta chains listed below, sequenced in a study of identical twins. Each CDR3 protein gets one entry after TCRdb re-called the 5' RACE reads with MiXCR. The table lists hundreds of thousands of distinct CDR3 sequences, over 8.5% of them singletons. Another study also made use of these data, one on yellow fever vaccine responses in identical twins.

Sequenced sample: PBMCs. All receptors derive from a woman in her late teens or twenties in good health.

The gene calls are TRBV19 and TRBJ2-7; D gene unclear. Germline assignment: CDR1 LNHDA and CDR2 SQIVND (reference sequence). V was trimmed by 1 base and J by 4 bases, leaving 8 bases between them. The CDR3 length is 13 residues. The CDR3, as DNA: TGTGCCAGTAGTATAGGAGGCGAGTACGAGCAGTACTTC. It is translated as CASSIGGEYEQYF.

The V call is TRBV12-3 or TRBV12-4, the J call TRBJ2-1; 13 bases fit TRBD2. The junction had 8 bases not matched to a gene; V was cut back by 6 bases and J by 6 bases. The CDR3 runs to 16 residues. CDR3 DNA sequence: TGTGCCAGCAGCGCCCGTACTAGCGGGGGGGCCAATGAGCAGTTCTTC. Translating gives CASSARTSGGANEQFF.

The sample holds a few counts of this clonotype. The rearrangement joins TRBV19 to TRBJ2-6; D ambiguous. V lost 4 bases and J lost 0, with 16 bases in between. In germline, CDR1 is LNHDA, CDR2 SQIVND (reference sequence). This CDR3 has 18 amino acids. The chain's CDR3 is CASSRPRMGSSGANVLTF. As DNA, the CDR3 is TGTGCCAGTAGTAGACCTCGCATGGGGTCCTCTGGGGCCAACGTCCTGACTTTC.

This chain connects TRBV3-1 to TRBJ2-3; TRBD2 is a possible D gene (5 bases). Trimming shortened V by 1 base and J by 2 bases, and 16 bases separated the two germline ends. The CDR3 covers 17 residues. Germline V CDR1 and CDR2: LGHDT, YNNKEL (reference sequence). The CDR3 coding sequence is TGTGCCAGCAGCCAAGCGTTTGAGGTAGGACTCACAGATACGCAGTATTTT. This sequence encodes CASSQAFEVGLTDTQYF.

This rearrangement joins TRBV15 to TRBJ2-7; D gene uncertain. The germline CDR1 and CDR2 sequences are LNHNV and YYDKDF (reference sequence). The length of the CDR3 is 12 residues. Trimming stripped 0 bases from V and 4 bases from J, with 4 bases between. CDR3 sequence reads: CATSRDSYEQYF. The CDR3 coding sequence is TGTGCCACCAGCAGAGATTCATACGAGCAGTACTTC.